This T cell receptor (beta chain) was identified during a study of CD8+ T cells in alopecia areata. After isolation, RNA underwent reverse transcription to generate cDNA as the sequencing template. The repertoire was sequenced with immunoSEQ multiplex PCR; TCRdb's copy has only in-frame clones and lacks some. This sample carries more than 200,000 clones, roughly two thirds of them seen once, and the ten largest clones take about 1.3%. Broader study findings: Lesional scalp exceeded normal scalp in clonality, especially in alopecia totalis/universalis.

J was trimmed by 6 bases and V by 1 base; bases with no gene match: 2. CDR1 is SEHNR, CDR2 FQNEAQ, per germline (reference sequence). The CDR3 is 14 residues long. As for this clone: The antigen is undetermined.

The sequence was obtained from a human donor with alopecia areata. The V call is TRBV7-9, the J call TRBJ2-5; 10 positions agree with TRBD1. The specimen comprised CD4+ T cells sorted from blood, sampled at week 0. The CDR3 coding sequence is TGTGCCAGCAGCTTAGGGGACAGGGGACAGACCCAGTACTTC. This gives the protein CASSLGDRGQTQYF.